The 22 T cell receptor beta chains presented below share a single source sample, sequenced in a study of control samples from healthy donors and cancer patients. The repertoire was sequenced with immunoSEQ multiplex PCR; TCRdb's copy has only in-frame clones and lacks some. The table lists more than 95,000 clones, over 75% of them singletons. Material for sequencing was PBMCs. These receptors were taken from a woman aged 50 to 60 with colorectal cancer.

Concerning this clone: This CDR3 is also generated by other DNA sequences in the sample. This chain joins TRBV7-9 and TRBJ1-5; D remains ambiguous. Trimming pared 1 base from V and 4 bases from J, leaving 5 bases between. The germline V gene has CDR1 SEHNR and CDR2 FQNEAQ (reference sequence). There are 13 residues in the CDR3. The CDR3: CASSLDRNQPQHF. In nucleotides, the CDR3 is TGTGCCAGCAGCTTAGATCGGAATCAGCCCCAGCATTTT.

The chain carries TRBV19 and TRBJ1-5, with 11 bases identical to TRBD1. Per germline, CDR1 LNHDA and CDR2 SQIVND (reference sequence). This CDR3 is built from 18 residues. V gave up 5 bases and J gave up 0 bases; unmatched junction bases: 9. The CDR3 loop reads CASSGSDRGLRSNQPQHF. DNA of the CDR3: TGTGCCAGTAGTGGGTCGGACAGGGGGCTTCGTAGCAATCAGCCCCAGCATTTT.

A single count supports this clone. The CDR3 sequence: CASSSSLGAGALHGHHEQYF. In DNA form, the CDR3 reads TGTGCCAGCAGCTCCTCTCTGGGAGCGGGAGCGCTCCATGGCCACCACGAGCAGTACTTC. The chain joins TRBV9 to TRBJ2-7, with 8 bases fitting TRBD2. Germline CDR1 and CDR2: SGDLS and YYNGEE. The J segment lost 5 bases and the V segment lost 4 bases, leaving 26 bases of the junction unmatched. This CDR3 contains 20 residues.

The table lists this clone with a few counts. This chain uses TRBV27 with TRBJ2-7; weak D call: TRBD2 (5 bases). The CDR3 runs to 14 residues. Per germline, CDR1 MNHEY and CDR2 SMNVEV (reference sequence). Trimming stripped 2 bases from V and 2 bases from J, with 10 bases between. In DNA form, the CDR3 reads TGTGCCAGCAGTTTAGAAATCGGGGCCTACGAGCAGTACTTC. Translated, it gives CASSLEIGAYEQYF.

The CDR3: CASSQGYRNTEAFF. CDR3 nucleotide sequence: TGTGCCAGCAGCCAAGGGTATAGGAACACTGAAGCTTTCTTT. This chain joins TRBV14 and TRBJ1-1, with unresolved D. V lost 1 base to trimming and J lost 1 base, with 7 bases between them. The length of the CDR3 is 14 residues. Germline assignment: CDR1 SGHDN and CDR2 FVKESK.

The V gene is TRBV11-3, the J gene TRBJ2-7; tentatively, D is TRBD2 (5 bases). The CDR3 is 14 amino acids. V lost 5 bases, J lost 6 bases, and 17 bases lay in between. CDR1 is SGHNT and CDR2 is YENEEA in the germline V gene. CDR3 bases: TGTGCCAGCAGCCCGGGAAGCGGAGTTGCCGAGCAGTACTTC. Translated, it gives CASSPGSGVAEQYF.

The rearrangement links TRBV23-1 to TRBJ1-3; TRBD1 might be the D (5 bases). TRBV23-1 qualifies as an ORF whose function is uncertain. V shed 6 bases and J shed 3 bases, with 12 bases lying between them. The CDR3 is 14 residues long. As DNA, the CDR3 is TGCGCCAGCAGGGCAGGGACTGGTGGAAACACCATATATTTT. Translating it yields CASRAGTGGNTIYF.

The CDR3 bases are TGTGCCAGCCGGCCCCCCGGGGGCGGCTACGAGCAGTACTTC. It translates to CASRPPGGGYEQYF. V and J are TRBV6-5 and TRBJ2-7; D is tentatively TRBD1 or TRBD2 (6 bases each). The CDR3 covers 14 residues. The V gene's germline CDR1 is MNHEY and CDR2 SVGAGI. With 8 bases removed from V and 3 bases from J, the gap between germline ends came to 17 bases.

The rearrangement joins TRBV6-1 to TRBJ2-2; D not resolved. This CDR3 comprises 14 residues. CDR1 is MNHNS, CDR2 SASEGT, per germline. Between the trimmed V and J ends, which lost 1 base and 3 bases, there was a span of 6 bases. The CDR3 nucleotides are TGTGCCAGCAGTGAAGTACCGTACACCGGGGAGCTGTTTTTT. Protein: CASSEVPYTGELFF.

This chain links TRBV20-1 with TRBJ2-7; D uncertain. The CDR3 totals 15 residues. CDR1 DFQATT and CDR2 SNEGSKA come from the germline V gene (reference sequence). Trimming cost V 3 bases and J 3 bases, with 18 bases left between them. In DNA, the CDR3 is TGCAGTGCTAGTTCGATGCCAACCCCCCACTACGAGCAGTACTTC. Protein: CSASSMPTPHYEQYF.

The rearrangement joins TRBV19 to TRBJ2-7, with 7 bases aligning to TRBD1. J lost 6 bases, V lost 1 base, and 9 bases had no gene match. The CDR3 runs to 15 residues. The germline V gene encodes CDR1 LNHDA and CDR2 SQIVND (reference sequence). The CDR3 DNA follows: TGTGCCAGTAGTATAGCCGACAGGGACGGAGGCGAGCAGTACTTC. Translating gives CASSIADRDGGEQYF.

The gene calls are TRBV7-3 and TRBJ2-6, with D possibly being TRBD1 or TRBD2 (5 bases each). The CDR3 runs to 19 residues. The germline CDR1 and CDR2 sequences are SGHTA and FQGTGA. Deletions cut 5 bases from V and 0 bases from J, with 20 bases between. This CDR3 reads CASSPTPGPSPSGANVLTF. The CDR3 bases are TGTGCCAGCAGCCCGACTCCGGGACCCAGCCCCTCTGGGGCCAACGTCCTGACTTTC.

The chain uses TRBV12-3 or TRBV12-4 and TRBJ2-3, with D hard to call. The CDR3 contains 13 residues. Trimming removed 6 bases from V and 2 bases from J, with 9 bases in between. CDR3 sequence: CASRPTYTDTQYF. In DNA, the CDR3 is TGTGCCAGCAGGCCAACTTACACAGATACGCAGTATTTT.

CDR3 DNA sequence: TGTGCCTGGAGCCGACGAACCTCTGGAAACACCATATATTTT. This translates into CAWSRRTSGNTIYF. The chain recombines TRBV30 with TRBJ1-3; D is unclear. CDR3 length equals 14 residues. Germline CDR1 and CDR2: GTSNPN and SVGIG (reference sequence). Trimming shortened V by 3 bases and J by 0 bases, and 9 bases separated the two germline ends.

The rearrangement uses TRBV3-1 (or the pseudogene TRBV3-2) and TRBJ1-1; possibly TRBD1 for D (6 bases). Deletions cut 4 bases from V and 1 base from J, with 13 bases between. The CDR3 totals 15 residues. Germline loops: CDR1 LGHDT, CDR2 YNNKEL (reference sequence). CDR3: CASSPRGSANTEAFF. As DNA, the CDR3 is TGTGCCAGCAGCCCCAGGGGTTCAGCGAACACTGAAGCTTTCTTT.

The chain combines TRBV19 with TRBJ2-2, with a possible D match to TRBD2 (6 bases). Trimming left V 6 bases short and J 6 bases short, with 11 bases between. Germline assignment: CDR1 LNHDA and CDR2 SQIVND (reference sequence). The CDR3 spans 13 residues. CDR3 sequence reads: CASRASGAGELFF. The CDR3 region has the DNA TGTGCCAGTAGAGCGTCGGGAGCCGGGGAGCTGTTTTTT.

The CDR3 nucleotides are TGTGCCAGCAGCTTAGAGTACGGCAGCTCCTACGAGCAGTACTTC. The encoded protein is CASSLEYGSSYEQYF. This chain joins TRBV7-8 and TRBJ2-7; D not certain. V gave up 1 base and J gave up 0 bases, with 10 bases separating them. Germline assignment: CDR1 SGHVS and CDR2 FQNEAQ. This CDR3 contains 15 residues.

The V call is TRBV2, the J call TRBJ2-7, with D perhaps TRBD2 (6 bases). This CDR3 has 12 residues. Trimming left V 8 bases short and J 1 base short, with 9 bases between. Germline V gives CDR1 SNHLY, CDR2 FYNNEI. The CDR3 here is CASRGESYEQYF. The CDR3 nucleotides are TGTGCCAGCCGCGGGGAATCCTACGAGCAGTACTTC.

The gene calls are TRBV2 and TRBJ1-2; D gene ambiguous. V was clipped by 2 bases and J by 4 bases, with 8 bases between them. The CDR3 is 13 amino acids. CDR1 SNHLY and CDR2 FYNNEI come from the germline V gene. The CDR3 DNA is TGTGCCAGCAGTGAACGGGGTGGCTATGGCTACACCTTC. This codes for CASSERGGYGYTF. The variable domain in full, completed from reference TRBV2 and TRBJ1-2, reads EPEVTQTPSHQVTQMGQEVILRCVPISNHLYFYWYRQILGQKVEFLVSFYNNEISEKSEIFDDQFSVERPDGSNFTLKIRSTKLEDSAMYFCASSERGGYGYTFGSGTRLTVV.

For the CDR3, the DNA is TGCGCCAGCAGCTTGGAGGGACTAGCGTCCGAGCAGTACTTC. This codes for CASSLEGLASEQYF. This sequence joins TRBV5-1 and TRBJ2-7, with 10 bases lining up with TRBD2. Germline CDR1 and CDR2: SGHRS and YFSETQ. V gave up 0 bases and J gave up 6 bases; unmatched junction bases: 3. CDR3 length equals 14 residues.

This clone was observed a single time. V gene TRBV6-5 combines with J gene TRBJ1-1, with no clear D. CDR1 and CDR2 from the germline V gene are MNHEY and SVGAGI. V shed 4 bases and J shed 1 base, with 7 bases lying between them. This CDR3 is 13 amino acids long. For the CDR3, the DNA is TGTGCCAGCAGTTGGTCCGAGAACACTGAAGCTTTCTTT. Protein sequence: CASSWSENTEAFF.

V gene TRBV5-1 combines with J gene TRBJ2-3; 10 nucleotides align to TRBD2. J gave up 5 bases and V 2 bases, and 8 bases lay outside the gene matches. Germline V lookup: CDR1 SGHRS, CDR2 YFSETQ. This CDR3 spans 16 amino acids. CDR3 region: CASSFGASGRGDTQYF. The CDR3, as DNA: TGCGCCAGCAGCTTCGGGGCTAGCGGGAGAGGAGATACGCAGTATTTT.